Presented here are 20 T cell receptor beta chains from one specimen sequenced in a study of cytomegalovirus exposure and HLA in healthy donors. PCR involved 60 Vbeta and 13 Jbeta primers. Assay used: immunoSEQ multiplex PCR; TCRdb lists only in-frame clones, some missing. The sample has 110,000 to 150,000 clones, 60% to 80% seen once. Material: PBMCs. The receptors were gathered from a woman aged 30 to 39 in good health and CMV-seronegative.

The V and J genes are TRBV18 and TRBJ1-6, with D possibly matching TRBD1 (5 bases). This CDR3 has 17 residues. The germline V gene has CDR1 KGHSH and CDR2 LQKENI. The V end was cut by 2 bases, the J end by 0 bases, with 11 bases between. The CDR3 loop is CASSPMQGGSYNSPLHF. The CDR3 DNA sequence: TGTGCCAGCTCACCAATGCAGGGCGGCTCCTATAATTCACCCCTCCACTTT.

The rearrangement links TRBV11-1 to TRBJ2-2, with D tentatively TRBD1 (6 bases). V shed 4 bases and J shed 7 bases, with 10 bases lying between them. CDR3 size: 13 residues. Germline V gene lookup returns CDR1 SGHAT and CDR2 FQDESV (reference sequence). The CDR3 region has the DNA TGTGCCAGCAGCTCGACAGGTAGCGGGGAGCTGTTTTTT. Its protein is CASSSTGSGELFF.

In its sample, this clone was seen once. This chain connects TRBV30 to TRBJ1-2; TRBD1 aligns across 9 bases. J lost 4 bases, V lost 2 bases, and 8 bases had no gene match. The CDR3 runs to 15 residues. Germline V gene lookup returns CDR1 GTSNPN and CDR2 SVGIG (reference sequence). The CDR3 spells CAWSRDRAGSYGYTF. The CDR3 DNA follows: TGTGCCTGGAGTCGGGACAGGGCCGGTAGCTATGGCTACACCTTC.

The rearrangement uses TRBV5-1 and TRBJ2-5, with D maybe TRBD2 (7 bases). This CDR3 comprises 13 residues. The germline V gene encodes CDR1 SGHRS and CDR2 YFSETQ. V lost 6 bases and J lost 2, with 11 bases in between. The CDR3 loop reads CASKRDIQETQYF. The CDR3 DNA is TGCGCCAGCAAGCGGGACATACAAGAGACCCAGTACTTC.

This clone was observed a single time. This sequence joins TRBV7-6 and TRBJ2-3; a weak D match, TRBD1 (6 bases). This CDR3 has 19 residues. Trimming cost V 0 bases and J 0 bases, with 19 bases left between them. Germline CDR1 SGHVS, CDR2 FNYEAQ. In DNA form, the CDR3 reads TGTGCCAGCAGCTTAGCGCCAGCGGACAGAGCCGCTAGCACAGATACGCAGTATTTT. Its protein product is CASSLAPADRAASTDTQYF.

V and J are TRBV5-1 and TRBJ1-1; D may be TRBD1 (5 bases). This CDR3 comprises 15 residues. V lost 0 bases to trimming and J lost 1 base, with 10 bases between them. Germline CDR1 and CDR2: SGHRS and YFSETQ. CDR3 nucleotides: TGCGCCAGCAGCTTGGATGGACATGAGAACACTGAAGCTTTCTTT. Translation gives CASSLDGHENTEAFF.

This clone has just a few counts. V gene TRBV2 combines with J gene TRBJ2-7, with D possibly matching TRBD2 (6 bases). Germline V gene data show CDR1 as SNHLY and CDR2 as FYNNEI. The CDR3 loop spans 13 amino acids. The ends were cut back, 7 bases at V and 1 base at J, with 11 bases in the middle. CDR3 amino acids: CASNRDSSYEQYF. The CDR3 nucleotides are TGTGCCAGCAACCGGGACTCATCCTACGAGCAGTACTTC.

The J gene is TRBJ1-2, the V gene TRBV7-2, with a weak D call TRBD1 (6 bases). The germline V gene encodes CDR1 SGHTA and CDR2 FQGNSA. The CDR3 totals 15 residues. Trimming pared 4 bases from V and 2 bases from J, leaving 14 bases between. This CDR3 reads CASSSLSTGNYGYTF. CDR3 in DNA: TGTGCCAGCAGCTCGCTTTCGACAGGCAACTATGGCTACACCTTC.

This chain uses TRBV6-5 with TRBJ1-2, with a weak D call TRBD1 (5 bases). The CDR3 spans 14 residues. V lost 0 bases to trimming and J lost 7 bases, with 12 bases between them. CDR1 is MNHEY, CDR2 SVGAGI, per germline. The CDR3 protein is CASSYSWGVGGYTF. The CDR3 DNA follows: TGTGCCAGCAGTTACTCGTGGGGGGTCGGTGGCTACACCTTC.

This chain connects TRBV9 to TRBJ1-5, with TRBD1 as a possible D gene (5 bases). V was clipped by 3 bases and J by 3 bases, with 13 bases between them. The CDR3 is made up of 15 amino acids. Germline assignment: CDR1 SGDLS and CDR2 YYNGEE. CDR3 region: CASSEDGGSNQPQHF. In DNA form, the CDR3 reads TGTGCCAGCAGCGAGGACGGGGGGTCCAATCAGCCCCAGCATTTT.

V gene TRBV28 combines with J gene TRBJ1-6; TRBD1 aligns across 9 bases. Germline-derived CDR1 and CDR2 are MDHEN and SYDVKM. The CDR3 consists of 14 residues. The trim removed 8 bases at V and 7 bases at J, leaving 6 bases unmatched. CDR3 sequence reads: CASGDRVYNSPLHF. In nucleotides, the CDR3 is TGTGCCAGCGGGGACAGGGTATACAATTCACCCCTCCACTTT.

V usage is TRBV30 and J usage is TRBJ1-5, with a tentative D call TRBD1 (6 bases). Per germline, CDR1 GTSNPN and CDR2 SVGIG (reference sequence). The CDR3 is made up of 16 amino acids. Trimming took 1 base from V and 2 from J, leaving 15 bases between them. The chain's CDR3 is CAWSARGGRGNQPQHF. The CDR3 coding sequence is TGTGCCTGGAGTGCGAGAGGGGGTAGGGGCAATCAGCCCCAGCATTTT.

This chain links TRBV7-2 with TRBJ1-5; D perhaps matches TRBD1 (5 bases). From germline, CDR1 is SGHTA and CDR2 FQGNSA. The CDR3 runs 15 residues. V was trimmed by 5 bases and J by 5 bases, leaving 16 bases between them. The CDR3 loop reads CASSPSAGWDQPQHF. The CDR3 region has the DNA TGTGCCAGCAGCCCCTCTGCAGGGTGGGATCAGCCCCAGCATTTT. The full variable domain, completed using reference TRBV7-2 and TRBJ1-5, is GAGVSQSPSNKVTEKGKDVELRCDPISGHTALYWYRQSLGQGLEFLIYFQGNSAPDKSGLPSDRFSAERTGGSVSTLTIQRTQQEDSAVYLCASSPSAGWDQPQHFGDGTRLSIL.

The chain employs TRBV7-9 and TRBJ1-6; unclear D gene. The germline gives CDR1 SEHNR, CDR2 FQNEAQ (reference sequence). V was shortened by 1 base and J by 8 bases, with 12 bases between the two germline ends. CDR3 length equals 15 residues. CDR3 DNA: TGTGCCAGCAGCTTAGGGAGGGCTACATATTCACCCCTCCACTTT. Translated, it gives CASSLGRATYSPLHF.

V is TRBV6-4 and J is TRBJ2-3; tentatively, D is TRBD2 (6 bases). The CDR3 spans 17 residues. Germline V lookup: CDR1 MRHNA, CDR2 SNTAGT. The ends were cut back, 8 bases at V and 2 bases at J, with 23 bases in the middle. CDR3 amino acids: CASARSGLVMNTDTQYF. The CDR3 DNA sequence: TGTGCCAGCGCTAGGAGCGGGTTGGTTATGAACACAGATACGCAGTATTTT.

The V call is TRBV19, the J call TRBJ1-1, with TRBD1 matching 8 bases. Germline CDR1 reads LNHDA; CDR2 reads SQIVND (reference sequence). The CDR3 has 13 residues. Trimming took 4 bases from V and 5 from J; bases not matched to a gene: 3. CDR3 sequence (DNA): TGTGCCAGTAGTAGGACAGGGCAAACTGAAGCTTTCTTT. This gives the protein CASSRTGQTEAFF.

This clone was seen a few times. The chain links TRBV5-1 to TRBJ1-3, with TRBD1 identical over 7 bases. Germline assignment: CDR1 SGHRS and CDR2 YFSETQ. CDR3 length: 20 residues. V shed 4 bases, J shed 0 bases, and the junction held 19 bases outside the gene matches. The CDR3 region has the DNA TGCGCCAGCAGCGCTGACTCCCGGGACAGCGAGCACTACTCTGGAAACACCATATATTTT. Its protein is CASSADSRDSEHYSGNTIYF. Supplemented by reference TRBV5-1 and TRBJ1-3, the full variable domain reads KAGVTQTPRYLIKTRGQQVTLSCSPISGHRSVSWYQQTPGQGLQFLFEYFSETQRNKGNFPGRFSGRQFSNSRSEMNVSTLELGDSALYLCASSADSRDSEHYSGNTIYFGEGSWLTVV.

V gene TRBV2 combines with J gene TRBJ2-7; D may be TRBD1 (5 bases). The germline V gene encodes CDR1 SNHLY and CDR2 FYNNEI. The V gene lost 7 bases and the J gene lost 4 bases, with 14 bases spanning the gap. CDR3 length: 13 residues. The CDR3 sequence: CASNGRGGYEQYF. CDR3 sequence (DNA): TGTGCCAGCAACGGAAGGGGTGGATACGAGCAGTACTTC.

CDR3 coding DNA: TGTGAATGCCCTGGGGCCGCGGCCAACGTCCTGACTTTC. This codes for CECPGAAANVLTF. The chain has TRBV30 and TRBJ2-6, with D maybe TRBD1 (5 bases). The CDR3 totals 13 residues. Germline assignment: CDR1 GTSNPN and CDR2 SVGIG (reference sequence).

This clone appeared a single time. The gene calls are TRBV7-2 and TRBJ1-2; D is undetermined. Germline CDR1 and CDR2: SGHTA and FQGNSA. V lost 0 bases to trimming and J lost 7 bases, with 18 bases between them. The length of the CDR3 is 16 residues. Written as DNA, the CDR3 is TGTGCCAGCAGCTTAGCGCTGGCCAGACAAAGCAGTGGCTACACCTTC. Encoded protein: CASSLALARQSSGYTF.